This T cell receptor beta chain was identified during a study of T cell responses to AZD1222 COVID-19 vaccine. Overall study: Second doses that came at about 4 or about 12 weeks were put together. Overall study results and limits: Of the AZD1222 recipients, only five to seven were seropositive at baseline. Donors were largely white British and mainly female; clonal diversity was possibly underestimated.

Details on this clone: Its specificity is not known.

V lost 1 base to trimming and J lost 9 bases; unmatched junction nucleotides: 3. The length of the CDR3 is 14 residues. Per germline, CDR1 SGHRS and CDR2 YFSETQ. Using immunoSEQ multiplex PCR, the repertoire was profiled, and TCRdb retains in-frame clones only, with some absent. The sample carries roughly 67,000 clones, more than 70% recorded once. The source is an adult in good health. Sequences were derived from peripheral blood, sampled on day 0 of AZD1222 vaccination. The chain joins TRBV5-1 to TRBJ2-1, with 11 nucleotides matching TRBD2. Here the CDR3 reads CASSLTLAGGEQFF. The DNA for the CDR3 is TGCGCCAGCAGCTTGACCCTAGCGGGAGGTGAGCAGTTCTTC.